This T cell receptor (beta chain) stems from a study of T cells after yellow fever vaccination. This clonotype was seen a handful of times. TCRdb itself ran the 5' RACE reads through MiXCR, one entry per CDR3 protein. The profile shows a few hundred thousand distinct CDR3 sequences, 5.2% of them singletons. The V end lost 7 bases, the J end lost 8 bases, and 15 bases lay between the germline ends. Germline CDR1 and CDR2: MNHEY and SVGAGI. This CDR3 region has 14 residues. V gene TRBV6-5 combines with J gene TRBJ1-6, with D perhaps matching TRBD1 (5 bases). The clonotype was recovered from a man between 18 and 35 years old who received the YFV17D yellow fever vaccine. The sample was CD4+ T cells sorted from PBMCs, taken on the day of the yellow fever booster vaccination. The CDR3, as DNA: TGTGCCAGCATGCAGGGAGGGCTTGATTCACCCCTCCACTTT. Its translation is CASMQGGLDSPLHF.